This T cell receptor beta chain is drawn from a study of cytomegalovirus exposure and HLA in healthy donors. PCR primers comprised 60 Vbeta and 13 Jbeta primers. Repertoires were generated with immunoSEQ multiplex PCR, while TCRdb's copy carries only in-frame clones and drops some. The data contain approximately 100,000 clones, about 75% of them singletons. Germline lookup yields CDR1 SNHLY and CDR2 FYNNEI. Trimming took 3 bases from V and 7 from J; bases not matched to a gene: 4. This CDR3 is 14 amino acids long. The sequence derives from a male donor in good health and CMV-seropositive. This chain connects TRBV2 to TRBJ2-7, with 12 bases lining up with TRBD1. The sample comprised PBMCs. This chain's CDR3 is CASSDGTGGEEQYF. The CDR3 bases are TGTGCCAGCAGTGATGGGACAGGGGGCGAAGAGCAGTACTTC.